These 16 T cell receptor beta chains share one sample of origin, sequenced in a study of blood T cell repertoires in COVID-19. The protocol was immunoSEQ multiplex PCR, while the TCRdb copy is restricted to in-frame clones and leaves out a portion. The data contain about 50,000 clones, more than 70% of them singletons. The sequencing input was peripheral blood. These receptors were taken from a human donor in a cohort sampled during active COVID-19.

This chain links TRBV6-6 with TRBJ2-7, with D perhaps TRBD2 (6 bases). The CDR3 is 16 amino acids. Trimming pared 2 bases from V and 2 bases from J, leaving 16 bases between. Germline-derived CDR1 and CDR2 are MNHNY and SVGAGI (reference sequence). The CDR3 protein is CASSYTDGRGPYEQYF. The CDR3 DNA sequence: TGTGCCAGCAGTTACACCGACGGGCGGGGTCCCTACGAGCAGTACTTC.

Here the CDR3 reads CASDLPDRQETQYF. In DNA form, the CDR3 reads TGTGCTAGTGATTTACCGGACAGACAAGAGACCCAGTACTTC. This chain connects TRBV12-5 to TRBJ2-5; perhaps TRBD1 as D (6 bases). This CDR3 spans 14 amino acids. The V and J ends lost 7 bases and 2 bases respectively, with 14 bases between them. Germline V lookup: CDR1 LGHNT, CDR2 FRNRAP.

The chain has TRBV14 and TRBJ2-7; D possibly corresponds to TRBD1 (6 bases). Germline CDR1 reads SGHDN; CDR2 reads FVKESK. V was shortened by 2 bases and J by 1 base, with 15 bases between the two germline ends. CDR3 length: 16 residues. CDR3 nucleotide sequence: TGTGCCAGCAGCCAAAAGGGTCTGGACAGATCCTACGAGCAGTACTTC. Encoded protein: CASSQKGLDRSYEQYF.

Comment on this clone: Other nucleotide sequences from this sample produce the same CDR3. DNA of the CDR3: TGCGCCAGCAGCCCCCCCGACAACCTCGGTTCTGGGGCCAACGTCCTGACTTTC. It translates to CASSPPDNLGSGANVLTF. This chain connects TRBV5-1 to TRBJ2-6; D remains unclear. V was pared by 4 bases and J by 1 base, with 18 bases between. Germline V gene data show CDR1 as SGHRS and CDR2 as YFSETQ. The CDR3 has 18 residues.

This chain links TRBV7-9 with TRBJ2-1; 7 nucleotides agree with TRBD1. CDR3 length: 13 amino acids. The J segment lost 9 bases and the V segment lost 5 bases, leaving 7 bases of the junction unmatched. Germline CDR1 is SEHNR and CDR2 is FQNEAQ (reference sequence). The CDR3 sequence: CASSRTGLGEQFF. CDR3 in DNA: TGTGCCAGCAGCAGGACAGGCCTGGGTGAGCAGTTCTTC.

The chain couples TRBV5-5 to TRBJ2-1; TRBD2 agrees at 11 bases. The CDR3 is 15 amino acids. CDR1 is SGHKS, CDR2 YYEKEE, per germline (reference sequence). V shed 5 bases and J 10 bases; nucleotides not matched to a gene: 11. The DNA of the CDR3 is TGTGCCAGCAGACCTCTAGCGGGGGGAGGTGAGGAGCAGTTCTTC. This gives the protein CASRPLAGGGEEQFF.

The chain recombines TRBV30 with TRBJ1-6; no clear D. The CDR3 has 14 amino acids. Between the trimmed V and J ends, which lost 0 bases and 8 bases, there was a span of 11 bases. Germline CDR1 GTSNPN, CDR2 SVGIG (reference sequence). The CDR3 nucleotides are TGTGCCTGGAGTGTCGGAGGGATTGATTCACCCCTCCACTTT. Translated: CAWSVGGIDSPLHF.

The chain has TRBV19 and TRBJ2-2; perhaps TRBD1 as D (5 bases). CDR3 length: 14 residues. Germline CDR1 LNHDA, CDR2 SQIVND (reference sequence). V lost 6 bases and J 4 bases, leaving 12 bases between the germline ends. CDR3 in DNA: TGTGCCAGTAGAGGAAGGGGCGGCACCGGGGAGCTGTTTTTT. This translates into CASRGRGGTGELFF.

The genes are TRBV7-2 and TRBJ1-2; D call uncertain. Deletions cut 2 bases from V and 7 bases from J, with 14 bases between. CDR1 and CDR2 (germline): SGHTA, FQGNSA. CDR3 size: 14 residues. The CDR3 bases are TGTGCCAGCAGCTTACGATCAACGGCTAGTGGCTACACCTTC. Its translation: CASSLRSTASGYTF. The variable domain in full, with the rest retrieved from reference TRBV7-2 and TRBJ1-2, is GAGVSQSPSNKVTEKGKDVELRCDPISGHTALYWYRQSLGQGLEFLIYFQGNSAPDKSGLPSDRFSAERTGGSVSTLTIQRTQQEDSAVYLCASSLRSTASGYTFGSGTRLTVV.

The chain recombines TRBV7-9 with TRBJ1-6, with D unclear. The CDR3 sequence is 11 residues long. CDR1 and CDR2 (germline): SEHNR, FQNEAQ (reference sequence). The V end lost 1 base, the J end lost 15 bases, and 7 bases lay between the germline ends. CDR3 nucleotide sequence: TGTGCCAGCAGCTTAGGGCAAGACCTCCACTTT. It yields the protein CASSLGQDLHF.

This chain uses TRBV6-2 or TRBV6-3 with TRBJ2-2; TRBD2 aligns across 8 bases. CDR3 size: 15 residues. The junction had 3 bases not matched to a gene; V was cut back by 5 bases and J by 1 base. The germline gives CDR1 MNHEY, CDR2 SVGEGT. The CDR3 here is CASSRGLVNTGELFF. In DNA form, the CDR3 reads TGTGCCAGCAGTCGGGGACTAGTGAACACCGGGGAGCTGTTTTTT.

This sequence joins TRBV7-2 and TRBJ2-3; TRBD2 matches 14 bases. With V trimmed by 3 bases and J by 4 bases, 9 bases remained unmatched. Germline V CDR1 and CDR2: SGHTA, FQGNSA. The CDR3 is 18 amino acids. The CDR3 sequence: CASSFGLAGGSRADTQYF. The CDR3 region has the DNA TGTGCCAGCAGCTTTGGACTAGCGGGGGGATCACGGGCAGATACGCAGTATTTT.

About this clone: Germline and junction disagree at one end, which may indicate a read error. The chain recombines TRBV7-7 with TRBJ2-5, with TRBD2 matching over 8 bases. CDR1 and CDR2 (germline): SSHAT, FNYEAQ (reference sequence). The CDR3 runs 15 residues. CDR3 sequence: CASSLGAGGPETQYF. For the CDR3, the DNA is TGTGCTAGCAGCTTAGGGGCGGGGGGTCCGGAGACCCAGTACTTC. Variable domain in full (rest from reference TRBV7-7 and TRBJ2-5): GAGVSQSPRYKVTKRGQDVTLRCDPISSHATLYWYQQALGQGPEFLTYFNYEAQPDKSGLPSDRFSAERPEGSISTLTIQRTEQRDSAMYRCASSLGAGGPETQYFGPGTRLLVL.

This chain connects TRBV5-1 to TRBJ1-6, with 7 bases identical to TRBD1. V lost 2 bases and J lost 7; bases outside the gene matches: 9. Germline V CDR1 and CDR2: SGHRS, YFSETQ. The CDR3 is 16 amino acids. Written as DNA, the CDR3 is TGCGCCAGCAGCTTAAGGACAGGTCCGGGCAATTCACCCCTCCACTTT. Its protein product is CASSLRTGPGNSPLHF.

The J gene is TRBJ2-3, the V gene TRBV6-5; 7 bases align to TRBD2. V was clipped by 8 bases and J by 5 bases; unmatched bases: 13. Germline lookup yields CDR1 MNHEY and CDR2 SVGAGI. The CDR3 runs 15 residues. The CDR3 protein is CASLSIGGSEDTQYF. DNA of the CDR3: TGTGCCAGCTTATCCATCGGGGGGAGTGAAGATACGCAGTATTTT.

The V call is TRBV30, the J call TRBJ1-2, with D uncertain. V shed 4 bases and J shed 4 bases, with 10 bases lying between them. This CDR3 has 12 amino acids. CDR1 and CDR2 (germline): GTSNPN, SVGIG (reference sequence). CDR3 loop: CAWTAGGYGYTF. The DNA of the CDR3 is TGTGCCTGGACGGCGGGCGGCTATGGCTACACCTTC.